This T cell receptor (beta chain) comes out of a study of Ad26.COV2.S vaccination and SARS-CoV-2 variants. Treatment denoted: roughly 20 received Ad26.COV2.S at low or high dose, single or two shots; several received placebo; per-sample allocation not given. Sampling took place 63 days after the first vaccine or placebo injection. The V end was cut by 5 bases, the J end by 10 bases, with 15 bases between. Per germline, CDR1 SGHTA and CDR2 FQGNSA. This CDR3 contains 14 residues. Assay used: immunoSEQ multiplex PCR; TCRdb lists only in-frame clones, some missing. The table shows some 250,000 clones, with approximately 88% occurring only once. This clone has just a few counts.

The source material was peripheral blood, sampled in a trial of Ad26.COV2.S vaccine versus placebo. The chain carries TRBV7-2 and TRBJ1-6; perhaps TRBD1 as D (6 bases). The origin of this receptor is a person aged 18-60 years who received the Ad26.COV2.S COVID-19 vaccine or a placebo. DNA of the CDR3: TGTGCCAGCAGCCCCTCTGCCAGGGGATCACCCCTCCACTTT. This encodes CASSPSARGSPLHF.